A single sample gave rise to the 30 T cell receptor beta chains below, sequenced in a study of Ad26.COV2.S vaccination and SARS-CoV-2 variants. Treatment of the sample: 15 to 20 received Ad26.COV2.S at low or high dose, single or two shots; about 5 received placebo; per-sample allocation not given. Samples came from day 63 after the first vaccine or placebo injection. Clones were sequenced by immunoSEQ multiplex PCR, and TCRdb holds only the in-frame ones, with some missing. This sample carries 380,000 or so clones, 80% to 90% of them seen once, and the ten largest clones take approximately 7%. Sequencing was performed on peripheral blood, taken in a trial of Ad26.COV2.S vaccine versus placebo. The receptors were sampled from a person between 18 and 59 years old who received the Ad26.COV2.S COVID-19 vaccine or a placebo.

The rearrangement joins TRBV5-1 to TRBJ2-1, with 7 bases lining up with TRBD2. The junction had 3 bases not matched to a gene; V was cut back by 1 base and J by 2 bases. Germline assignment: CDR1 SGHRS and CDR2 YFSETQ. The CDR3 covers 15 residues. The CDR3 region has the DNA TGCGCCAGCAGCTTGAATAGCGGGCCCTACAATGAGCAGTTCTTC. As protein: CASSLNSGPYNEQFF.

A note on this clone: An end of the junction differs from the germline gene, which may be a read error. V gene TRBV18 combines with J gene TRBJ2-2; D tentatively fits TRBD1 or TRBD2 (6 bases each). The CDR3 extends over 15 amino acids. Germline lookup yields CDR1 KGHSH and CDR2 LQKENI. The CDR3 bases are TGTGCCAGCTCTCCACTAGCACAGGGAACCGGGGAGCTGTTTTTT. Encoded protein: CASSPLAQGTGELFF.

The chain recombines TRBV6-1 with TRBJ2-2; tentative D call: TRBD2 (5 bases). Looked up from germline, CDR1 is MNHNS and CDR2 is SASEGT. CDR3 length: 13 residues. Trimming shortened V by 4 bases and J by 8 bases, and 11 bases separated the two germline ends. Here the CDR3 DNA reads TGTGCCAGCAGTGTAGCGCTGAATGGGGAGCTGTTTTTT. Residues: CASSVALNGELFF.

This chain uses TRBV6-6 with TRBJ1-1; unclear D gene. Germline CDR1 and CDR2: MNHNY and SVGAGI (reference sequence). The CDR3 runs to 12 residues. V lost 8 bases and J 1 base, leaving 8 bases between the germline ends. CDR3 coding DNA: TGTGCCAGCTGGGATCGGAACACTGAAGCTTTCTTT. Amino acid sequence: CASWDRNTEAFF.

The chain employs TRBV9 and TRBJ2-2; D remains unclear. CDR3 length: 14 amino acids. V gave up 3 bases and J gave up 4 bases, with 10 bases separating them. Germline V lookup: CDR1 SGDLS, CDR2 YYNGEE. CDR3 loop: CASSARWGTGELFF. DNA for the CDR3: TGTGCCAGCAGCGCCCGATGGGGCACCGGGGAGCTGTTTTTT.

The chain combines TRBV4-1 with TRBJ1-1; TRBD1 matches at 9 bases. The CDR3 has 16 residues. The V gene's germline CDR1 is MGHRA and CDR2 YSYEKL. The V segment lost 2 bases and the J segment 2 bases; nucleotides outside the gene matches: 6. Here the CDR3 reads CASSQPQGAVNTEAFF. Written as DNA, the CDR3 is TGCGCCAGCAGCCAACCACAGGGGGCGGTTAACACTGAAGCTTTCTTT.

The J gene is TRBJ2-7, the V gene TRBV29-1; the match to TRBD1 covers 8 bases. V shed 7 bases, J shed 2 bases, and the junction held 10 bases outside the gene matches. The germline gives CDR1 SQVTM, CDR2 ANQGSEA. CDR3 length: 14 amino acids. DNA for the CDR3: TGCAGCGGAGGACACGGGACAGGTGCCTACGAGCAGTACTTC. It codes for CSGGHGTGAYEQYF.

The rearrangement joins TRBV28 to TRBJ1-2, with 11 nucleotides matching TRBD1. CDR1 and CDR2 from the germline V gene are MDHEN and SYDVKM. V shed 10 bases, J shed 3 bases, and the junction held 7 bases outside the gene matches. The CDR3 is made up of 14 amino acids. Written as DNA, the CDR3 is TGTGCCATTCTGGACAGGGGGCTTGACTATGGCTACACCTTC. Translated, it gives CAILDRGLDYGYTF.

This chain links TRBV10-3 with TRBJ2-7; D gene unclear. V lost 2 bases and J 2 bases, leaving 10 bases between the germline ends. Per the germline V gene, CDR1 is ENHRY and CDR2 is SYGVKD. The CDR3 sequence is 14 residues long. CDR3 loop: CAISEPGWTYEQYF. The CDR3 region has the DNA TGTGCCATCAGTGAGCCGGGTTGGACCTACGAGCAGTACTTC.

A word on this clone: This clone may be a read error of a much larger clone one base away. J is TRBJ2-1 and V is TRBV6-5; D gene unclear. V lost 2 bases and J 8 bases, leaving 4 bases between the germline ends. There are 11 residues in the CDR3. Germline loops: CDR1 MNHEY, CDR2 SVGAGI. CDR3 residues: CASSYAHEQFF. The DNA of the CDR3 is TGTGCCAGCAGTTACGCCCATGAGCAGTTCTTC.

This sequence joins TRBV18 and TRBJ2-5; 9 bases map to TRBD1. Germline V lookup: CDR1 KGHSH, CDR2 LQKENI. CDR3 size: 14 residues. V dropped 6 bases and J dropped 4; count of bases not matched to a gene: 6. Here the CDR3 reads CASSANRGLETQYF. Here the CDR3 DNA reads TGTGCCAGCTCTGCGAACAGGGGGCTAGAGACCCAGTACTTC.

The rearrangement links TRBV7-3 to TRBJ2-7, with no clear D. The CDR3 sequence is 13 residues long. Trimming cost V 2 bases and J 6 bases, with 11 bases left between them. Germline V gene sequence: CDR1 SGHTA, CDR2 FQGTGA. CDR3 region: CASSLSGDGEQYF. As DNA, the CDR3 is TGTGCCAGCAGCTTATCCGGAGACGGCGAGCAGTACTTC.

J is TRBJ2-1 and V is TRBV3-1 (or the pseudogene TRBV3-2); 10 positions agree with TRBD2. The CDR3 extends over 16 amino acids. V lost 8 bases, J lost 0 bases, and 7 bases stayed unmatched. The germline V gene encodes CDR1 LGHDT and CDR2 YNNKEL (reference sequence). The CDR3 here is CASGSRLAGSYNEQFF. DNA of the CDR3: TGTGCCAGCGGATCCCGACTAGCGGGCTCCTACAATGAGCAGTTCTTC.

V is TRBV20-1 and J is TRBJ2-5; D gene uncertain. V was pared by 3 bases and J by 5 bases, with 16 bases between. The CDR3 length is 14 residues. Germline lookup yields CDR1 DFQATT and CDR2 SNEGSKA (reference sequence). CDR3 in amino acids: CSASPPISVETQYF. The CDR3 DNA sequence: TGCAGTGCTAGTCCCCCGATTTCGGTTGAGACCCAGTACTTC.

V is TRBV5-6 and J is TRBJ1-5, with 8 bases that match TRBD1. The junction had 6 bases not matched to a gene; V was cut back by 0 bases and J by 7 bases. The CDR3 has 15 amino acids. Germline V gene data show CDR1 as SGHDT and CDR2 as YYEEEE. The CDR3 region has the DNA TGTGCCAGCAGCTTGGGCGGACAGGGTTCGCAGCCCCAGCATTTT. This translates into CASSLGGQGSQPQHF.

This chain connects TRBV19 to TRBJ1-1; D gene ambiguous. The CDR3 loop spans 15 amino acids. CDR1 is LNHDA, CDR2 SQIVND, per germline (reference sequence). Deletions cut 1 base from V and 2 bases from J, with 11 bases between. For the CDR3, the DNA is TGTGCCAGTAGTATAGGTGTGCGAAAAAACACTGAAGCTTTCTTT. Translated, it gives CASSIGVRKNTEAFF.

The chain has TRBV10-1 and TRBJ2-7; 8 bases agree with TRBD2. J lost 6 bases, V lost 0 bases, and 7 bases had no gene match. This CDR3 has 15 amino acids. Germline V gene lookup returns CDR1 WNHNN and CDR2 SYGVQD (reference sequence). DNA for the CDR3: TGCGCCAGCAGTGAGTCAAGCGGGAGATTAGGCGAGCAGTACTTC. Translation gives CASSESSGRLGEQYF.

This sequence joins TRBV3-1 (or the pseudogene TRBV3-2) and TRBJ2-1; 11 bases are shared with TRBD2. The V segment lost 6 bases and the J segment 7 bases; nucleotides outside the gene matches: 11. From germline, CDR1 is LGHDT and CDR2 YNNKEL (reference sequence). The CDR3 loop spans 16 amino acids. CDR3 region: CASSPDLAGGNNEQFF. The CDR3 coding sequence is TGTGCCAGCAGTCCCGACCTAGCGGGGGGTAATAATGAGCAGTTCTTC.

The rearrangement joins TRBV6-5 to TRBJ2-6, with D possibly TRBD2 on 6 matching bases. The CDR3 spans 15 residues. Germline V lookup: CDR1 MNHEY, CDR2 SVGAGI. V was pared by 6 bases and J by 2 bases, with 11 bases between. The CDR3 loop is CASSSGGTGANVLTF. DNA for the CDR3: TGTGCCAGCAGCTCCGGGGGAACTGGGGCCAACGTCCTGACTTTC.

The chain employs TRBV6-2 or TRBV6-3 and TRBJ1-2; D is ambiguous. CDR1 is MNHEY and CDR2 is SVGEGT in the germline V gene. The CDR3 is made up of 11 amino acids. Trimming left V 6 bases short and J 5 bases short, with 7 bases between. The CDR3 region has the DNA TGTGCCAGCAGCCAAGAGTATGGCTACACCTTC. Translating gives CASSQEYGYTF.

The CDR3 reads CASSLAGSRYGYTF. DNA of the CDR3: TGTGCCAGCAGCTTAGCCGGGAGCCGCTATGGCTACACCTTC. The genes are TRBV7-2 and TRBJ1-2, with D uncertain. This CDR3 spans 14 amino acids. V was pared by 0 bases and J by 4 bases, with 9 bases between. Germline CDR1 SGHTA, CDR2 FQGNSA.

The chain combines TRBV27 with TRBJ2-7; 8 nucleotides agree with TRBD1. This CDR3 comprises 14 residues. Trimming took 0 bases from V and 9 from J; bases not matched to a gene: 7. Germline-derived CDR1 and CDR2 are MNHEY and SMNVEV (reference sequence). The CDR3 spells CASSLSIGQGWQYF. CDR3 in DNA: TGTGCCAGCAGTTTATCGATAGGACAGGGTTGGCAGTACTTC.

The CDR3 region is CASSLGLGRANTEAFF. The CDR3 DNA reads TGTGCCAGCAGCTTAGGGTTAGGCAGGGCGAACACTGAAGCTTTCTTT. This sequence joins TRBV11-3 and TRBJ1-1; D perhaps matches TRBD1 (5 bases). V was pared by 1 base and J by 1 base, with 13 bases between. The CDR3 loop spans 16 amino acids. Germline V gene sequence: CDR1 SGHNT, CDR2 YENEEA.

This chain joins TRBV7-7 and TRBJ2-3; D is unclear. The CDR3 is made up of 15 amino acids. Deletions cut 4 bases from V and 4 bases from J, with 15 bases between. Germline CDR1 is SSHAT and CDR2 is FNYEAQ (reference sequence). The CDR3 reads CASSSAPGEADTQYF. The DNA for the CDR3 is TGTGCCAGCAGCTCCGCCCCCGGCGAGGCAGATACGCAGTATTTT.

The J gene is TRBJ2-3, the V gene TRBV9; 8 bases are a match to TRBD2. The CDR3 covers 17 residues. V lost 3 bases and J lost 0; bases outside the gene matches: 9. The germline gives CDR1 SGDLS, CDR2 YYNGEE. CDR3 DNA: TGTGCCAGCAGCGCTGCGATAGCGGGACGTAGCACAGATACGCAGTATTTT. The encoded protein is CASSAAIAGRSTDTQYF. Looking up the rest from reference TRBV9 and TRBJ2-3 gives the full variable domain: DSGVTQTPKHLITATGQRVTLRCSPRSGDLSVYWYQQSLDQGLQFLIQYYNGEERAKGNILERFSAQQFPDLHSELNLSSLELGDSALYFCASSAAIAGRSTDTQYFGPGTRLTVL.

The CDR3 sequence is CASNRNIQYF. The CDR3 coding sequence is TGTGCCAGCAATCGAAACATTCAGTACTTC. The chain joins TRBV7-9 to TRBJ2-4; no firm D call. Germline-derived CDR1 and CDR2 are SEHNR and FQNEAQ (reference sequence). This CDR3 is 10 amino acids long. Deletions cut 7 bases from V and 6 bases from J, with 4 bases between.

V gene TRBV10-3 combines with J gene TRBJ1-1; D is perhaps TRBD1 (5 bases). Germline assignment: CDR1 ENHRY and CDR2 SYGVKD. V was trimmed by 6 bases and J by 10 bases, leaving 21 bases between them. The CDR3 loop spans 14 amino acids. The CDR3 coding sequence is TGTGCCATCAGGTCGACAGACCTCCCCGAAGGAGCTTTCTTT. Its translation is CAIRSTDLPEGAFF.

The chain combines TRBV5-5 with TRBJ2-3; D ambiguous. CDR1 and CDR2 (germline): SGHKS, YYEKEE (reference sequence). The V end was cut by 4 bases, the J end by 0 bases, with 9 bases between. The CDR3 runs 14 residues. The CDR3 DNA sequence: TGTGCCAGCAGCCGCCCCCCTAGCACAGATACGCAGTATTTT. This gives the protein CASSRPPSTDTQYF.

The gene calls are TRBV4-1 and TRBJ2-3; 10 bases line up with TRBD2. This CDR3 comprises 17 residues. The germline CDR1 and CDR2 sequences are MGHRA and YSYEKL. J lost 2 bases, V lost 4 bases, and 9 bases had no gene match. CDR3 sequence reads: CASSPLLAGSYTDTQYF. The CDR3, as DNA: TGCGCCAGCAGCCCCCTACTAGCGGGGAGCTACACAGATACGCAGTATTTT.

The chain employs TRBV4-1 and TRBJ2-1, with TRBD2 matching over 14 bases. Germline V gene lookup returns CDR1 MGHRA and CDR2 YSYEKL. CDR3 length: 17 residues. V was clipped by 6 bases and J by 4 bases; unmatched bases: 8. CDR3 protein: CASSRGLAGGRYNEQFF. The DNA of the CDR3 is TGCGCCAGCAGTCGAGGACTAGCGGGAGGCAGGTACAATGAGCAGTTCTTC.